This record covers a single T cell receptor beta chain. It was RNA transcripts that yielded the amplified TCR beta CDR3 regions. HTBI primers were used for first-round RT-PCR of the TCR CDR3. TCRdb redid the calling of the multiplex PCR reads with MiXCR, one entry per CDR3 protein. The data show about 690,000 distinct CDR3 sequences, with about 18% seen just once and about 16% held by the top ten. The data originate from a study of T cells in Graves' hyperthyroidism and ophthalmopathy. Trimming took 3 bases from V and 5 from J, leaving 8 bases between them. Germline V lookup: CDR1 SGHAT, CDR2 FQNNGV. This CDR3 region has 13 residues.

V gene TRBV11-2 combines with J gene TRBJ1-5, with D possibly TRBD1 on 6 matching bases. This clonotype was sampled from a man aged 50 to 59 with Graves' hyperthyroidism. Sequencing was done on a sample of blood. CDR3 DNA: TGTGCCAGCAGCTTTCACAGGGATCAGCCCCAGCATTTT. It translates to CASSFHRDQPQHF.